This note documents a single T cell receptor (beta chain) sequence. The sample is drawn from a study of blood T cell repertoires in COVID-19. For the study at large: From the United States, Italy and Spain came samples of acute and convalescent COVID-19.

The germline V and J ends were trimmed by 0 bases and 4 bases, with 12 bases remaining between them. CDR1 is LGHDT and CDR2 is YNNKEL in the germline V gene (reference sequence). CDR3 length equals 15 residues. Generated by immunoSEQ multiplex PCR, the TCRdb table keeps only in-frame clones and is missing some. The sample has 450,000 or so clones; over 85% are singletons. The source material was peripheral blood. The receptor was derived from a man aged 18 to 29 with COVID-19, enrolled during active disease. The chain uses TRBV3-1 (or the pseudogene TRBV3-2) and TRBJ1-2; maybe TRBD1 (6 bases). The DNA of the CDR3 is TGTGCCAGCAGCCAAGATAAACGGGGGGCCTATGGCTACACCTTC. It encodes CASSQDKRGAYGYTF.